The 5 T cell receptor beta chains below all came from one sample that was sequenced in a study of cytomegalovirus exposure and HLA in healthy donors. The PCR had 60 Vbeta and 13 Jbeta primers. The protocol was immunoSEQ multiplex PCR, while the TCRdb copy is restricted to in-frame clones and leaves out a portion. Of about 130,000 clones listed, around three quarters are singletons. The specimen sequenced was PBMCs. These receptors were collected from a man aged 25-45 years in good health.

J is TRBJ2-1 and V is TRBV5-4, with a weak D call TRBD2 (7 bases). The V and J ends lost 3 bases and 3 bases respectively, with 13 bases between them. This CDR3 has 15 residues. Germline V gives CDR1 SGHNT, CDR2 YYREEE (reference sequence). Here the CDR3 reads CASSWGGGNYNEQFF. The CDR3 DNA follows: TGTGCCAGCAGCTGGGGGGGCGGGAACTACAATGAGCAGTTCTTC.

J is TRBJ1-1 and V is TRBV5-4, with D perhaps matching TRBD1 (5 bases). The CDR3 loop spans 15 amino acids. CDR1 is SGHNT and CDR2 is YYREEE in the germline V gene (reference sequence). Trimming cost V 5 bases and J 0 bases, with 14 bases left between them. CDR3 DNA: TGTGCCAGCAGTCCGGGCCAGGGCATGAACACTGAAGCTTTCTTT. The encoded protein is CASSPGQGMNTEAFF.

CDR3 sequence: CASSDSAGIHNEQFF. The DNA of the CDR3 is TGTGCCAGCAGTGACTCGGCAGGGATCCACAATGAGCAGTTCTTC. J is TRBJ2-1 and V is TRBV6-4, with TRBD1 as a possible D gene (5 bases). V dropped 0 bases and J dropped 5 bases, with 11 bases sitting between them. The germline V gene encodes CDR1 MRHNA and CDR2 SNTAGT. The CDR3 is 15 amino acids.

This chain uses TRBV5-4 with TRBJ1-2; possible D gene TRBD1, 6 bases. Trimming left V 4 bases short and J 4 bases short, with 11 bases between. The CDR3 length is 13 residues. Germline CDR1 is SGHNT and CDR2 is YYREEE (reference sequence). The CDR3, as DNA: TGTGCCAGCAGCGACAGGTTCCCCTATGGCTACACCTTC. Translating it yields CASSDRFPYGYTF.

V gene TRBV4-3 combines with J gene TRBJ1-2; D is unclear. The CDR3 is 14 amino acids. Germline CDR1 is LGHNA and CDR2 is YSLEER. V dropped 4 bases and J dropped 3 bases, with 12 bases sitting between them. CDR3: CASSRLDGDYGYTF. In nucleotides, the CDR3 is TGCGCCAGCAGCCGCCTCGACGGGGACTATGGCTACACCTTC.